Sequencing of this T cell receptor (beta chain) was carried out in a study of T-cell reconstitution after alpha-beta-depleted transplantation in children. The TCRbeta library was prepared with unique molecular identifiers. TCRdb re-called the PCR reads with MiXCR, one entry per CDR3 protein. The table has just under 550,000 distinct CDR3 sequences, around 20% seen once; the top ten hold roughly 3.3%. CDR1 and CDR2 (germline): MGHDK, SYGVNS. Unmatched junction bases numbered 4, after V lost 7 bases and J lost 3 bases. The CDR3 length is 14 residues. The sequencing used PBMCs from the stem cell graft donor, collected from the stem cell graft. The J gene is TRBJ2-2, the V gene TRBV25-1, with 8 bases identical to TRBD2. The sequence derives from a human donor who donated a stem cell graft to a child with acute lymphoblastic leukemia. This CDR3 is CASTGGGDTGELFF. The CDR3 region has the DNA TGTGCCAGCACGGGAGGGGGTGACACCGGGGAGCTGTTTTTT.